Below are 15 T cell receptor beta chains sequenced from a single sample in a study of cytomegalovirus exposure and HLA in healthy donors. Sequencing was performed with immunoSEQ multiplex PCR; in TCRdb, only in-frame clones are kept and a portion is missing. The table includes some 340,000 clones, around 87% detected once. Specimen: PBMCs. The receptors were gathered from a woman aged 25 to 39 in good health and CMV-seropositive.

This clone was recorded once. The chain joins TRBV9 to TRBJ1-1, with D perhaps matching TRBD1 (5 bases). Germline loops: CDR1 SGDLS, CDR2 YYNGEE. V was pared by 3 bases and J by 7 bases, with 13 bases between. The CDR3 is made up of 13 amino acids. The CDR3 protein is CASSGDQSLEAFF. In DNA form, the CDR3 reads TGTGCCAGCAGCGGGGACCAGAGTCTTGAAGCTTTCTTT.

This CDR3 reads CASSDRTSGSYEQYF. In DNA form, the CDR3 reads TGTGCCAGCAGTGACCGGACTAGCGGGTCCTACGAGCAGTACTTC. The rearrangement uses TRBV2 and TRBJ2-7; 11 nucleotides align to TRBD2. The CDR3 runs to 15 residues. The trim removed 3 bases at V and 1 base at J, leaving 2 bases unmatched. From germline, CDR1 is SNHLY and CDR2 FYNNEI.

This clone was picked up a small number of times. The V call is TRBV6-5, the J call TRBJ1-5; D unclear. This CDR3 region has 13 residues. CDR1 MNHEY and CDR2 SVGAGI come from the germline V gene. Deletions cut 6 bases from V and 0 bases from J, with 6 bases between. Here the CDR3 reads CASSTYSNQPQHF. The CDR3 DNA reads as TGTGCCAGCAGCACATATAGCAATCAGCCCCAGCATTTT.

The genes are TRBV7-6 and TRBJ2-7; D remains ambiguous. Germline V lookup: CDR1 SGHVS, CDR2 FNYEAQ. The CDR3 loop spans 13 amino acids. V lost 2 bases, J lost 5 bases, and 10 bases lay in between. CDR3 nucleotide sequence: TGTGCCAGCAGCTTAATGGAGTTAAACGAGCAGTACTTC. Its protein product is CASSLMELNEQYF.

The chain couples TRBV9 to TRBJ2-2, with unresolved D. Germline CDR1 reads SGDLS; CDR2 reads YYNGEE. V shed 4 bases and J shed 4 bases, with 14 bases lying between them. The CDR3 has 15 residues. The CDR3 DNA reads TGTGCCAGCAGCCCAAACTTTTCCGGCACCGGGGAGCTGTTTTTT. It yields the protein CASSPNFSGTGELFF.

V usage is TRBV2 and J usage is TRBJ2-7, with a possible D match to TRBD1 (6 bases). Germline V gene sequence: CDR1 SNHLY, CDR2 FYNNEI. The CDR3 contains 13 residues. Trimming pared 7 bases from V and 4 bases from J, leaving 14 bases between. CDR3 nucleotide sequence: TGTGCCAGCATCACGACAGGTACTTACGAGCAGTACTTC. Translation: CASITTGTYEQYF.

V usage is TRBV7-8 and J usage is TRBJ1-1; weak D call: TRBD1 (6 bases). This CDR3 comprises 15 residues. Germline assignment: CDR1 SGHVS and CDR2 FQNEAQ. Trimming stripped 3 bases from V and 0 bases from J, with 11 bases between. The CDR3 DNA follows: TGTGCCAGCAGCTTCACACAGGGAATGAACACTGAAGCTTTCTTT. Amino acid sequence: CASSFTQGMNTEAFF. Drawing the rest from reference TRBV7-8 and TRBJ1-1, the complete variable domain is GAGVSQSPRYKVAKRGQDVALRCDPISGHVSLFWYQQALGQGPEFLTYFQNEAQLDKSGLPSDRFFAERPEGSVSTLKIQRTQQEDSAVYLCASSFTQGMNTEAFFGQGTRLTVV.

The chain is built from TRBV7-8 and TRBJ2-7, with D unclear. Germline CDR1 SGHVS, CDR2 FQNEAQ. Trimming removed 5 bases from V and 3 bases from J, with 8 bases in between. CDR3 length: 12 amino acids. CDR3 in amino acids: CASSPEVYEQYF. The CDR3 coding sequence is TGTGCCAGCAGCCCCGAGGTCTACGAGCAGTACTTC. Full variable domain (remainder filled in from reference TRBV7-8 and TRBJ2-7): GAGVSQSPRYKVAKRGQDVALRCDPISGHVSLFWYQQALGQGPEFLTYFQNEAQLDKSGLPSDRFFAERPEGSVSTLKIQRTQQEDSAVYLCASSPEVYEQYFGPGTRLTVT.

In DNA, the CDR3 is TGTGCCAGCAGTAAGCCGGGACTAGCCGAGGATACGCAGTATTTT. Translated: CASSKPGLAEDTQYF. The rearrangement links TRBV28 to TRBJ2-3; TRBD2 agrees at 9 bases. Germline V gives CDR1 MDHEN, CDR2 SYDVKM. After removal of 5 bases from V and 6 bases from J, the junction contained 9 bases not matched to a gene. The CDR3 spans 15 residues. The whole variable domain, filled in from reference TRBV28 and TRBJ2-3, reads DVKVTQSSRYLVKRTGEKVFLECVQDMDHENMFWYRQDPGLGLRLIYFSYDVKMKEKGDIPEGYSVSREKKERFSLILESASTNQTSMYLCASSKPGLAEDTQYFGPGTRLTVL.

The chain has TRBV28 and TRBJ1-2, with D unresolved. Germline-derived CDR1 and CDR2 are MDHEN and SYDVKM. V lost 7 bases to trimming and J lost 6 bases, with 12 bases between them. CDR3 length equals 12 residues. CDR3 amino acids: CASTPRGDGYTF. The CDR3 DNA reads TGTGCCAGCACCCCACGGGGAGATGGCTACACCTTC.

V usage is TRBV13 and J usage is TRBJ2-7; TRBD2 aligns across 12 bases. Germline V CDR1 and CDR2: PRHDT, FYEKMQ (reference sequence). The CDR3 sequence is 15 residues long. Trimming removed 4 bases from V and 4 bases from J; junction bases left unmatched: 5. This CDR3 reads CASSSRTSGEYEQYF. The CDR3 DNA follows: TGTGCCAGCAGCTCAAGGACTAGCGGGGAATACGAGCAGTACTTC.

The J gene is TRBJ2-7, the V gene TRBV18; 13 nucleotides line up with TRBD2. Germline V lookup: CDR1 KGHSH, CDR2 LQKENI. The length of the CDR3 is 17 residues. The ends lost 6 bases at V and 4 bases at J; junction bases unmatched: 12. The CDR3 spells CASSPTSGGPGSYEQYF. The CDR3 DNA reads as TGTGCCAGCTCCCCGACTAGCGGGGGGCCTGGATCGTACGAGCAGTACTTC.

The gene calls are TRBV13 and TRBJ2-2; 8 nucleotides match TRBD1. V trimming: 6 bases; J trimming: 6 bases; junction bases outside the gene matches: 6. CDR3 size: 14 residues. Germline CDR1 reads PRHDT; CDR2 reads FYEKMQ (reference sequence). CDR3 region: CASRDRAFAGELFF. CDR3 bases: TGTGCCAGCAGGGACAGGGCGTTTGCCGGGGAGCTGTTTTTT.

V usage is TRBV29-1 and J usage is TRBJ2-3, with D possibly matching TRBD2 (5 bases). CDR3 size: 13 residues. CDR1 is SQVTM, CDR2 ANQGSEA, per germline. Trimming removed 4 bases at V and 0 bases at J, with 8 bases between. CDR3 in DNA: TGCAGCGTTGCCGGGAAGAGCACAGATACGCAGTATTTT. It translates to CSVAGKSTDTQYF.

The DNA of the CDR3 is TGTGCCAGCAGCTTGGGGCAGGGTGGCTATGGCTACACCTTC. Its protein product is CASSLGQGGYGYTF. The chain combines TRBV5-4 with TRBJ1-2; TRBD1 might be the D (5 bases). Germline CDR1 SGHNT, CDR2 YYREEE (reference sequence). Trimming took 0 bases from V and 4 from J, leaving 10 bases between them. CDR3 length equals 14 residues.